This TCR beta chain was sequenced during a study of T-cell reconstitution after alpha-beta-depleted transplantation in children. This clonotype was detected ten times or more. The CDR3 consists of 15 residues. With 0 bases removed from V and 3 bases from J, the gap between germline ends came to 14 bases. Germline CDR1 and CDR2: DFQATT and SNEGSKA (reference sequence). The authors prepared the TCRbeta library with unique molecular identifiers. From the PCR reads, TCRdb called clonotypes with MiXCR, one entry per CDR3 protein. The sample lists around 600,000 distinct CDR3 sequences, roughly 15% occurring once.

J is TRBJ1-1 and V is TRBV20-1, with TRBD1 as a possible D gene (5 bases). The receptor was isolated from a human donor who donated a stem cell graft to a child with acute myeloid leukemia. Sequences were derived from PBMCs from the stem cell graft donor, sampled from the stem cell graft. The CDR3: CSARDRGVGYTEAFF. The CDR3 DNA is TGCAGTGCTAGAGATCGGGGGGTCGGGTACACTGAAGCTTTCTTT.